The rows below give T cell receptor beta chains drawn from one sample of a study of vaccination effects on CD4 cells after COVID-19. No antigens are known for them. Generated by immunoSEQ multiplex PCR, the TCRdb table keeps only in-frame clones and is missing some. The profile shows roughly 29,000 clones, 50% to 70% of them singletons. The material was CD4+ T cells from PBMCs cultured without peptide, obtained before COVID-19 vaccination. The receptors were gathered from a human donor who received a COVID-19 vaccine. CDR3s include the opening cysteine and the closing phenylalanine or tryptophan. The order of the fields is J gene, D gene, V gene, CDR3 DNA, CDR3 protein. D genes are given only for firm matches.

J gene: TRBJ2-7
D gene: NA
V gene: TRBV5-1
CDR3 DNA: TGCGCCAGCTATAAGGGGGGAAACGGACACGAGCAGTACTTC
CDR3 protein: CASYKGGNGHEQYF

J gene: TRBJ1-6
D gene: NA
V gene: TRBV14
CDR3 DNA: TGTGCCAGCAGCCAAGATTTTAGAACCAATTCACCCCTCCACTTT
CDR3 protein: CASSQDFRTNSPLHF

J gene: TRBJ2-2
D gene: TRBD1
V gene: TRBV6-4
CDR3 DNA: TGTGCCAGCAGAGGACAGGGCTCCACCGGGGAGCTGTTTTTT
CDR3 protein: CASRGQGSTGELFF

J gene: TRBJ2-5
D gene: NA
V gene: TRBV5-8
CDR3 DNA: TGTGCCAGCAGCTTGATCGGTCAGGGTGGGGAGACCCAGTACTTC
CDR3 protein: CASSLIGQGGETQYF

J gene: TRBJ2-3
D gene: NA
V gene: TRBV2
CDR3 DNA: TGTGCCAGCAGCTTAATAGGCATCACTAGCACAGATACGCAGTATTTT
CDR3 protein: CASSLIGITSTDTQYF

J gene: TRBJ2-2
D gene: NA
V gene: TRBV5-4
CDR3 DNA: TGTGCCATCTACAGGAGTACAACGAACACCGGGGAGCTGTTTTTT
CDR3 protein: CAIYRSTTNTGELFF

J gene: TRBJ2-1
D gene: TRBD2
V gene: TRBV27
CDR3 DNA: TGTGCCAGCAGTTTACCCCCGGGACTAGCGGGAAGATATGAGCAGTTCTTC
CDR3 protein: CASSLPPGLAGRYEQFF

J gene: TRBJ2-2
D gene: TRBD2
V gene: TRBV6-4
CDR3 DNA: TGTGCCAGCAGTGCAGAAGCGGGAGGGAACACCGGGGAGCTGTTTTTT
CDR3 protein: CASSAEAGGNTGELFF

J gene: TRBJ2-3
D gene: TRBD2
V gene: TRBV29-1
CDR3 DNA: TGCAGCGTCGGGACTAGCGGGGGGTCAGATACGCAGTATTTT
CDR3 protein: CSVGTSGGSDTQYF

J gene: TRBJ2-7
D gene: TRBD2
V gene: TRBV7-9
CDR3 DNA: TGTGCCAGCAGCTTATCCGGGGGGACGGGGTGGTACTACGAGCAGTACTTC
CDR3 protein: CASSLSGGTGWYYEQYF